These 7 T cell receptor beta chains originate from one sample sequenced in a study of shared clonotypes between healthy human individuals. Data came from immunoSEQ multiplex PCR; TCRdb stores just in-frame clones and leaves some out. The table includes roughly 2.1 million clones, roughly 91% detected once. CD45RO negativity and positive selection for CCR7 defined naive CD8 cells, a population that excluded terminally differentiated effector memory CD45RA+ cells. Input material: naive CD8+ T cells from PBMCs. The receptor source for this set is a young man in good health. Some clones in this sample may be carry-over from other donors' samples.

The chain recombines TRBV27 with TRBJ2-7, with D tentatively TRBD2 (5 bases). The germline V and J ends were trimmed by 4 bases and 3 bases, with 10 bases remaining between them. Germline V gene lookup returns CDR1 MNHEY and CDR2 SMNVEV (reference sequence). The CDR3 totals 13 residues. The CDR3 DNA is TGTGCCAGCAGTTCCTCGGGATACTACGAGCAGTACTTC. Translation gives CASSSSGYYEQYF.

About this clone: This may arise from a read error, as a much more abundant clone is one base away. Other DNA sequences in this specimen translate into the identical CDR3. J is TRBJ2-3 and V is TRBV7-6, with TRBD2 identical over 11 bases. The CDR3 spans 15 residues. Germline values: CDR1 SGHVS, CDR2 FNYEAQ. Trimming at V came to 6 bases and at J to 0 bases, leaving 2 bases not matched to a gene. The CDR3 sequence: CASSWTSGSTDTQYF. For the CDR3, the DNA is TGTGCCAGCAGTTGGACTAGCGGGAGCACAGATACGCAGTATTTT.

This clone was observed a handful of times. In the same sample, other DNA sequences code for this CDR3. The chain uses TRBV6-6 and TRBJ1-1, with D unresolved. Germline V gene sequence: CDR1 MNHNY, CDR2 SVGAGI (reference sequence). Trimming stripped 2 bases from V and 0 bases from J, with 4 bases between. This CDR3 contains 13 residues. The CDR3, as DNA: TGTGCCAGCAGTTACAGTCTGAACACTGAAGCTTTCTTT. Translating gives CASSYSLNTEAFF.

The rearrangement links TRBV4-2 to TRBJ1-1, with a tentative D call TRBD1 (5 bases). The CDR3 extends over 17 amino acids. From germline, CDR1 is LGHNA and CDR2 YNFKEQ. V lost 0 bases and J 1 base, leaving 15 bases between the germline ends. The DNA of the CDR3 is TGTGCCAGCAGCCAAGACGGGTGGGACGCCGGGAACACTGAAGCTTTCTTT. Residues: CASSQDGWDAGNTEAFF.

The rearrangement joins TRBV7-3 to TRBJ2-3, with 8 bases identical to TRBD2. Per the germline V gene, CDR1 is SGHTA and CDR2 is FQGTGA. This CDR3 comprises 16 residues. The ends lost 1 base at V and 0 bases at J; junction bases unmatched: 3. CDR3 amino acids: CASSLIAGSSTDTQYF. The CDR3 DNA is TGTGCCAGCAGCTTAATAGCGGGATCTAGCACAGATACGCAGTATTTT.

The CDR3 coding sequence is TGTGCCAGCAGCGAGAGTAGAGTCGGGAATGAGCAGTTCTTC. This gives the protein CASSESRVGNEQFF. This chain joins TRBV9 and TRBJ2-1; D is ambiguous. The V end was cut by 3 bases, the J end by 7 bases, with 14 bases between. This CDR3 region has 14 residues. Germline CDR1 is SGDLS and CDR2 is YYNGEE.

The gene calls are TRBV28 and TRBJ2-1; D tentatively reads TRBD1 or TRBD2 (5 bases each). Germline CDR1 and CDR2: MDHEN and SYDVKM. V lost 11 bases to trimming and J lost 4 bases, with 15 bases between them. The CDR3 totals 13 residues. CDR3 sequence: CAGGGRTYNEQFF. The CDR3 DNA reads TGTGCCGGGGGTGGCAGGACTTACAATGAGCAGTTCTTC. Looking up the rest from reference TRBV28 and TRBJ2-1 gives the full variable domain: DVKVTQSSRYLVKRTGEKVFLECVQDMDHENMFWYRQDPGLGLRLIYFSYDVKMKEKGDIPEGYSVSREKKERFSLILESASTNQTSMYLCAGGGRTYNEQFFGPGTRLTVL.